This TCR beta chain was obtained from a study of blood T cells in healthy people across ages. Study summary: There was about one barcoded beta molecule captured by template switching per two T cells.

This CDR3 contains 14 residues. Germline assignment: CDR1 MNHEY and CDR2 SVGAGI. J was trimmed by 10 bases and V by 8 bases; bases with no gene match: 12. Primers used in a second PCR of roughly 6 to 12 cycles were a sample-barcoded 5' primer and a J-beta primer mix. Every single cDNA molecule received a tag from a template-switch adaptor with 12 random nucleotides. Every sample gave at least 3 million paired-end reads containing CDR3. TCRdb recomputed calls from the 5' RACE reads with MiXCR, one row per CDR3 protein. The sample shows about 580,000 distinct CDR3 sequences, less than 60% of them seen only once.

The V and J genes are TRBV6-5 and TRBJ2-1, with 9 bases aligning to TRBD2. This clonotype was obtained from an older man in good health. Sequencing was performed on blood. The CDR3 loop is CASGWGLAAMEQFF. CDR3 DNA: TGTGCCAGCGGGTGGGGACTAGCAGCTATGGAGCAGTTCTTC.